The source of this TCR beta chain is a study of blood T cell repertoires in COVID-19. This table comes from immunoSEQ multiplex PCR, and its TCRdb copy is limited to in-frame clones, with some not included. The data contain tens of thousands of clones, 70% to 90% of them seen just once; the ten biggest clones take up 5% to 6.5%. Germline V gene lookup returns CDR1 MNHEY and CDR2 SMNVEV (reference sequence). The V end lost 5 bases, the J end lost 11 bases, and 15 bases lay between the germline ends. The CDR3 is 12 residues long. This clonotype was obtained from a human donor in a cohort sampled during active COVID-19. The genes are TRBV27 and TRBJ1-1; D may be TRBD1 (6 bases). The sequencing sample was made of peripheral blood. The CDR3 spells CASSPTSGDAFF. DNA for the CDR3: TGTGCCAGCAGTCCAACCTCAGGGGATGCTTTCTTT.